This T cell receptor beta chain emerged from a study of T cell responses to AZD1222 COVID-19 vaccine. The repertoire was sequenced with immunoSEQ multiplex PCR; TCRdb's copy has only in-frame clones and lacks some. This sample has 100,000 or so clones, with more than 75% found just once. V was pared by 0 bases and J by 7 bases, with 4 bases of the junction left unmatched. This CDR3 is built from 13 residues. Germline V gene data show CDR1 as SGHRS and CDR2 as YFSETQ. The receptor was derived from an adult in good health. The sample here was peripheral blood, taken on day 0 of AZD1222 vaccination. This rearrangement joins TRBV5-1 to TRBJ2-7; TRBD1 matches 7 bases. CDR3 protein: CASSLAGGPEQYF. For the CDR3, the DNA is TGCGCCAGCAGCTTGGCAGGGGGACCTGAGCAGTACTTC. Full variable domain (remainder filled in from reference TRBV5-1 and TRBJ2-7): KAGVTQTPRYLIKTRGQQVTLSCSPISGHRSVSWYQQTPGQGLQFLFEYFSETQRNKGNFPGRFSGRQFSNSRSEMNVSTLELGDSALYLCASSLAGGPEQYFGPGTRLTVT.